This entry features one TCR beta chain sequence. This specimen belongs to a study of blood T cell repertoires in COVID-19. Germline V gene data show CDR1 as MNHEY and CDR2 as SVGAGI. V shed 7 bases and J shed 4 bases, with 20 bases lying between them. The CDR3 has 15 amino acids. Authors' methods: Reference gene primer amplification gave nucleated cell count estimates. The protocol was immunoSEQ multiplex PCR, while the TCRdb copy is restricted to in-frame clones and leaves out a portion. That table gives V, J and clone size, and the DNA gave D and trimming. Found here are around 240,000 clones, roughly 88% of them singletons; the top ten hold approximately 2.1%.

The chain links TRBV6-5 to TRBJ2-7; tentatively, D is TRBD2 (5 bases). This TCR derives from a woman between 50 and 59 years old who had recovered from COVID-19. Material for sequencing was PBMCs or T cells enriched from blood (not recorded which). The CDR3 spells CASTHWLEGSYEQYF. In DNA, the CDR3 is TGTGCCAGCACTCACTGGCTAGAGGGATCTTACGAGCAGTACTTC.